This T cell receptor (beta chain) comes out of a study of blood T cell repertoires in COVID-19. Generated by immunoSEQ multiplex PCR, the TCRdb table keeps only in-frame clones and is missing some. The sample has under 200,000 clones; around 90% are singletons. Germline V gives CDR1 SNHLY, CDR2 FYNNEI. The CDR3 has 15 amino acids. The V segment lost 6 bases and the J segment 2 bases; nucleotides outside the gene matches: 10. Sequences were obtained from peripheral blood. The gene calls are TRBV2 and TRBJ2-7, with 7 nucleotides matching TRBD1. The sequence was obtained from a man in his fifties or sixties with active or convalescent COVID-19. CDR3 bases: TGTGCCAGCAGCCCACAGGGGAATGCTGCCTACGAGCAGTACTTC. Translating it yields CASSPQGNAAYEQYF.